Listed below are T cell receptor beta chains from one sample, sequenced in a study of T-cell memory formation after mild COVID-19. TCRdb reprocessed the 5' RACE reads via MiXCR and lists one record per CDR3 protein. Among a few hundred thousand distinct CDR3 sequences listed, about 17% were seen once. The specimen sequenced was PBMCs or a T cell subset sorted from them (not recorded which). Receptors originate from a man in his late teens or twenties who had mild COVID-19 (a few samples of this study predate the infection). Cell type and time point are not known. Both conserved end residues are part of each CDR3. Fields, in order: J gene, V gene, CDR3 protein.

>TRBJ2-3|TRBV7-6
CASSGTGTTTQYF
>TRBJ1-4|TRBV18
CASSPSSRVDEKLFF
>TRBJ1-1|TRBV5-1
CASKRTGGNTEAFF
>TRBJ2-4|TRBV7-2
CASSHRGAKNIQYF
>TRBJ2-1|TRBV4-3
CASSQVGDGTYGARDEQFF
>TRBJ2-1|TRBV5-1
CASSLIQVGEQFF
>TRBJ1-2|TRBV11-2
CASSDLPGAGYTF
>TRBJ1-1|TRBV27
CASSFRWGASGTEAFF
>TRBJ1-1|TRBV2
CASRGGGMNTEAFF
>TRBJ1-2|TRBV7-9
CASSLVITGGQDGYTF
>TRBJ1-2|TRBV5-1
CASSARDGYGYTF